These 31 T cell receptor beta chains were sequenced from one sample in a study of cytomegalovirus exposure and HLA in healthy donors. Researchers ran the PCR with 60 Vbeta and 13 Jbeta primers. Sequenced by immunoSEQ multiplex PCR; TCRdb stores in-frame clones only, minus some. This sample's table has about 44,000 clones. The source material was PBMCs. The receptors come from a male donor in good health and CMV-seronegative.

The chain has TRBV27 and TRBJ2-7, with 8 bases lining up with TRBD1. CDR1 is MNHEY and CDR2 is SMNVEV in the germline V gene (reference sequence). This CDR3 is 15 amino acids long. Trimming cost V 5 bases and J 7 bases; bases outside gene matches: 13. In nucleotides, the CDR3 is TGTGCCAGCAGTCACAGGGGGTTGGCCCCTGGGGAGCAGTACTTC. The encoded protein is CASSHRGLAPGEQYF.

The CDR3 loop reads CASSESQGASEQYF. The CDR3 coding sequence is TGCGCCAGCAGTGAGTCGCAGGGGGCTTCCGAGCAGTACTTC. The chain combines TRBV10-1 with TRBJ2-7; 8 positions match TRBD1. CDR3 length equals 14 residues. Germline CDR1 is WNHNN and CDR2 is SYGVQD (reference sequence). V lost 0 bases to trimming and J lost 6 bases; unmatched junction nucleotides: 4.

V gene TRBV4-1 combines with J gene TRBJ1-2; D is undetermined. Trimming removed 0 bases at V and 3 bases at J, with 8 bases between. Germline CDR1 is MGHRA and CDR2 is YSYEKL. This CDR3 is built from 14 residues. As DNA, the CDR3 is TGCGCCAGCAGCCAAGATTACGGGGACTATGGCTACACCTTC. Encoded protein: CASSQDYGDYGYTF.

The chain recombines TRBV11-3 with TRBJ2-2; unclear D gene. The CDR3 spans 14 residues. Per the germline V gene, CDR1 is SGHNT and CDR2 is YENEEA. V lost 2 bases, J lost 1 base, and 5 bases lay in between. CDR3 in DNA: TGTGCCAGCAGCTTACTTTGGAACACCGGGGAGCTGTTTTTT. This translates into CASSLLWNTGELFF.

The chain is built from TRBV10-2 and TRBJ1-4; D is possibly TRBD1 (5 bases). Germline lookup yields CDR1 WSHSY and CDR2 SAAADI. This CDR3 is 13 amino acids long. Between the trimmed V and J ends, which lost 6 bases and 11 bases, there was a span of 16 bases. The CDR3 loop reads CASSVDQGGKLFF. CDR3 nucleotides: TGCGCCAGCAGCGTCGACCAGGGTGGTAAACTGTTTTTT.

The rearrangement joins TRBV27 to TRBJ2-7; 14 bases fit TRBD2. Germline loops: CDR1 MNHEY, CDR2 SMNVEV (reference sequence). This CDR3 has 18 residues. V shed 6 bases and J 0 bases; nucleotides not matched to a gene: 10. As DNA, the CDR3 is TGTGCCAGCAGCCCGTTAACCGGGACTAGCGGGAGCTCCTACGAGCAGTACTTC. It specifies CASSPLTGTSGSSYEQYF.

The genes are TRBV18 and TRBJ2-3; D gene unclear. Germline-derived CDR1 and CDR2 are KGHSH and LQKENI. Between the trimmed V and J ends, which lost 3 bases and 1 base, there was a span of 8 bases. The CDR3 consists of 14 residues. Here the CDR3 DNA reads TGTGCCAGCTCACCCGAAACACGCACAGATACGCAGTATTTT. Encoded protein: CASSPETRTDTQYF.

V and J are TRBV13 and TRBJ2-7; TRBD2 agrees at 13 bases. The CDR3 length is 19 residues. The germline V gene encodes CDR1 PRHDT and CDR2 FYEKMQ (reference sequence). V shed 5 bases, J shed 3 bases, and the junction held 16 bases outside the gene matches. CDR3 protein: CASSLRGTSGTLKRYEQYF. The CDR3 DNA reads TGTGCCAGCAGCCTAAGAGGGACTAGCGGGACGTTGAAACGCTACGAGCAGTACTTC.

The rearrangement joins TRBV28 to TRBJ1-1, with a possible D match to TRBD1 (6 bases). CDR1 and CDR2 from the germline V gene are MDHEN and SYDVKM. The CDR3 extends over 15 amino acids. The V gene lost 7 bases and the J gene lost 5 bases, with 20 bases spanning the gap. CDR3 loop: CASMLVQGIRTEAFF. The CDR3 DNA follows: TGTGCCAGCATGTTGGTACAGGGCATTCGGACTGAAGCTTTCTTT. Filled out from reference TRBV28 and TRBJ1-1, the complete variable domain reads DVKVTQSSRYLVKRTGEKVFLECVQDMDHENMFWYRQDPGLGLRLIYFSYDVKMKEKGDIPEGYSVSREKKERFSLILESASTNQTSMYLCASMLVQGIRTEAFFGQGTRLTVV.

This chain's CDR3 is CASSSWTSRGDTQYF. CDR3 sequence (DNA): TGTGCCAGCAGTTCCTGGACTAGTCGGGGAGATACGCAGTATTTT. The rearrangement links TRBV28 to TRBJ2-3; 7 bases line up with TRBD2. Trimming took 4 bases from V and 5 from J; bases not matched to a gene: 9. The CDR3 length is 15 residues. Germline V CDR1 and CDR2: MDHEN, SYDVKM.

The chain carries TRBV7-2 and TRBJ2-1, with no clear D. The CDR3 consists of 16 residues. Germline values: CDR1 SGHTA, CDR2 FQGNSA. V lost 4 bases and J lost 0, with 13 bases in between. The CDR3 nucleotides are TGTGCCAGCAGCTCGCAGACGGGTAGCTCCTACAATGAGCAGTTCTTC. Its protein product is CASSSQTGSSYNEQFF. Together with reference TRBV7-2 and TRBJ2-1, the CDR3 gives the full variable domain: GAGVSQSPSNKVTEKGKDVELRCDPISGHTALYWYRQSLGQGLEFLIYFQGNSAPDKSGLPSDRFSAERTGGSVSTLTIQRTQQEDSAVYLCASSSQTGSSYNEQFFGPGTRLTVL.

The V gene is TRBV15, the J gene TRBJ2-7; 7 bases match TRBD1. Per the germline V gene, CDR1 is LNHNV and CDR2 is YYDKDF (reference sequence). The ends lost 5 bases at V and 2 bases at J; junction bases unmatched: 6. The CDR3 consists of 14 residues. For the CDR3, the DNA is TGTGCCACCAGCGTGAACAGGGGCCCCTACGAGCAGTACTTC. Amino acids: CATSVNRGPYEQYF. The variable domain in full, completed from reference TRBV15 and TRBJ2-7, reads DAMVIQNPRYQVTQFGKPVTLSCSQTLNHNVMYWYQQKSSQAPKLLFHYYDKDFNNEADTPDNFQSRRPNTSFCFLDIRSPGLGDTAMYLCATSVNRGPYEQYFGPGTRLTVT.

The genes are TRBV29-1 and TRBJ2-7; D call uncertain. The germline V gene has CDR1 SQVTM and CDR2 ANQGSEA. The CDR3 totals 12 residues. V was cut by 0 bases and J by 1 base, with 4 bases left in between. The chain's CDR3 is CSVEDGSYEQYF. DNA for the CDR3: TGCAGCGTTGAAGACGGTTCCTACGAGCAGTACTTC.

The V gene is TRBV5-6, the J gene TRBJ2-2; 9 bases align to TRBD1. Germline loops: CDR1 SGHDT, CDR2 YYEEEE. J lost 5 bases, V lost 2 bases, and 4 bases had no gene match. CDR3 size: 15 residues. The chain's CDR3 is CASSFGQGRTGELFF. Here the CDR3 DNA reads TGTGCCAGCAGCTTCGGACAGGGGAGAACCGGGGAGCTGTTTTTT.

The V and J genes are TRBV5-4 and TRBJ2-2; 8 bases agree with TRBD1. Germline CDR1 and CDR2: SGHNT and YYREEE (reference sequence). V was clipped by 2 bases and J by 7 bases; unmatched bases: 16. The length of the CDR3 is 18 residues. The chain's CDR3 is CASSFPNGQGQSIGELFF. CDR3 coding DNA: TGTGCCAGCAGCTTCCCGAACGGACAGGGTCAATCCATCGGGGAGCTGTTTTTT.

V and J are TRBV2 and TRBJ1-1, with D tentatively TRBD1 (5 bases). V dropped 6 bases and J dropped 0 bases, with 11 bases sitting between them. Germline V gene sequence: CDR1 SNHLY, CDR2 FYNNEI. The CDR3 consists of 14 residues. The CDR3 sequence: CASSRWGVNTEAFF. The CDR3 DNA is TGTGCCAGCAGCCGATGGGGCGTGAACACTGAAGCTTTCTTT.

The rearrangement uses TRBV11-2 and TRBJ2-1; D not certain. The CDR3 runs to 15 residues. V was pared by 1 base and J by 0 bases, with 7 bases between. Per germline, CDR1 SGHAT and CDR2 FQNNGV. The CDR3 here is CASSLVSISYNEQFF. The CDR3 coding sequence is TGTGCCAGCAGCTTAGTGAGTATCTCCTACAATGAGCAGTTCTTC.

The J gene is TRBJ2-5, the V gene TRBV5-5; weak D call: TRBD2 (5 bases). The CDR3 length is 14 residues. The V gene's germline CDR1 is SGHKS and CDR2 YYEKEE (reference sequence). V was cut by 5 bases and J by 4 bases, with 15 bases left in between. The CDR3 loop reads CASSTTAGGETQYF. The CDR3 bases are TGTGCCAGCAGTACAACCGCGGGCGGAGAGACCCAGTACTTC.

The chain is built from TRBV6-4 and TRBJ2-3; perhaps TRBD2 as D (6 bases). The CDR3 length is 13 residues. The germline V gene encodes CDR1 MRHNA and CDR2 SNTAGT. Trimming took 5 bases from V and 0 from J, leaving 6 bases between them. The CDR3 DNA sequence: TGTGCCAGCAGTAGCGGGAGCACAGATACGCAGTATTTT. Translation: CASSSGSTDTQYF.

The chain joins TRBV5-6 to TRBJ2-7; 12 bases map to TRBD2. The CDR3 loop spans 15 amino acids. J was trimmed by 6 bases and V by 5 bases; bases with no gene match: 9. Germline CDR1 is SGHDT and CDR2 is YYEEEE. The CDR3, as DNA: TGTGCCAGCAGACCAACTAGCGGGAGGATAGGCGAGCAGTACTTC. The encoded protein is CASRPTSGRIGEQYF.

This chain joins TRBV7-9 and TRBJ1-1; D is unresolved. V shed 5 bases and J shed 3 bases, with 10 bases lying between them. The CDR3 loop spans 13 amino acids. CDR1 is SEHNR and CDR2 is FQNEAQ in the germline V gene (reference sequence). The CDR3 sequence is CASSDGGYTEAFF. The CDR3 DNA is TGTGCCAGCAGCGACGGCGGATACACTGAAGCTTTCTTT.

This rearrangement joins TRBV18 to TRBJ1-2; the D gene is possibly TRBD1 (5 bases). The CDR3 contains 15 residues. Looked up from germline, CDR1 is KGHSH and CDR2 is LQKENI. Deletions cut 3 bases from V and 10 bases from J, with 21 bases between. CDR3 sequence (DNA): TGTGCCAGCTCACCCGGGGGACGGGGGTTAGGCGACTACACCTTC. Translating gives CASSPGGRGLGDYTF.

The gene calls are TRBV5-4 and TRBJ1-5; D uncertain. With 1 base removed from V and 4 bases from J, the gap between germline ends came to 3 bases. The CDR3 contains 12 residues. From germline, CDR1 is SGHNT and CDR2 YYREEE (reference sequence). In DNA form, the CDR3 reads TGTGCCAGCAGCTTGCTTAATCAGCCCCAGCATTTT. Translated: CASSLLNQPQHF.

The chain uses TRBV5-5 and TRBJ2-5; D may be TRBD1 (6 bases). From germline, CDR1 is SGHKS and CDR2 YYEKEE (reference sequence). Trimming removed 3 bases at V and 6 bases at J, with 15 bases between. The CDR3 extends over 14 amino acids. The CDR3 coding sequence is TGTGCCAGCAGCTCATATGCTACAGGGCAGACCCAGTACTTC. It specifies CASSSYATGQTQYF.

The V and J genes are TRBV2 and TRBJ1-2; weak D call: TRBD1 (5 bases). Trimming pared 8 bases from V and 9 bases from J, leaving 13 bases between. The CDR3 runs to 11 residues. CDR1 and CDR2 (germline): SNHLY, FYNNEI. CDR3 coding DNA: TGTGCCAGCGGGGGGACCGGGAGCTACACCTTC. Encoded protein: CASGGTGSYTF.

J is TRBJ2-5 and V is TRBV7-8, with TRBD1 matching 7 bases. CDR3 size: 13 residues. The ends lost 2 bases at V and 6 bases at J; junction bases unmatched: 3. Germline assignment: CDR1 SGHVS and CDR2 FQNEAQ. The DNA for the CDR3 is TGTGCCAGCAGCTTAACAGGGGCGCAGACCCAGTACTTC. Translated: CASSLTGAQTQYF.

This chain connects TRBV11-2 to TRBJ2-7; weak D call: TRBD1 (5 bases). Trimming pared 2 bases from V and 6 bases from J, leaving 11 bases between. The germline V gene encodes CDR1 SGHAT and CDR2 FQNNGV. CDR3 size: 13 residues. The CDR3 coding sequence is TGTGCCAGCAGCTTATCAGGGTCCCCCGAGCAGTACTTC. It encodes CASSLSGSPEQYF.

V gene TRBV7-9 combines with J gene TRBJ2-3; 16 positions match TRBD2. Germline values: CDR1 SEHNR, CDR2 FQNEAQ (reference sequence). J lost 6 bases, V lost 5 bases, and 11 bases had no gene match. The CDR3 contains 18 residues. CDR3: CASSTAIGTSGRADTQYF. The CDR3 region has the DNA TGTGCCAGCAGCACAGCGATAGGGACTAGCGGGAGGGCGGATACGCAGTATTTT.

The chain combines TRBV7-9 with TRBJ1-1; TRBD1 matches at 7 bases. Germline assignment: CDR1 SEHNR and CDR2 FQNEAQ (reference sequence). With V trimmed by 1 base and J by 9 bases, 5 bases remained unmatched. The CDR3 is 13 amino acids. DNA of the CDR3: TGTGCCAGCAGCTTAGAGACAGGGACCAAAGCTTTCTTT. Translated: CASSLETGTKAFF. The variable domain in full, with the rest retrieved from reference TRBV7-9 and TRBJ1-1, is DTGVSQNPRHKITKRGQNVTFRCDPISEHNRLYWYRQTLGQGPEFLTYFQNEAQLEKSRLLSDRFSAERPKGSFSTLEIQRTEQGDSAMYLCASSLETGTKAFFGQGTRLTVV.

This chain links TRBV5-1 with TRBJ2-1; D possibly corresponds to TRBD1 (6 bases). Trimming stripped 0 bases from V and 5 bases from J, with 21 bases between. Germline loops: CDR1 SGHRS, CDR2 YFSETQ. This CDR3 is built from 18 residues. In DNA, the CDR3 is TGCGCCAGCAGCTTGGCCTATTTGAGAACAGGGAAAAACAATGAGCAGTTCTTC. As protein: CASSLAYLRTGKNNEQFF.

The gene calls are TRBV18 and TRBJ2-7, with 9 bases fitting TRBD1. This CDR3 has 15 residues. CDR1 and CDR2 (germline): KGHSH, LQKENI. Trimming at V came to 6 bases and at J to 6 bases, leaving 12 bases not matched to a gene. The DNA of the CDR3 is TGTGCCAGCTCCCTTAGTCGGGACAGGGCGGGCGAGCAGTACTTC. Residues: CASSLSRDRAGEQYF.